The following is a T cell receptor (beta chain) sequence with its context. Its recognized antigen is unknown. Per-nucleotide qualities are absent, and no much larger clonotype sits a single base away. This record comes from a study of beta chain features in type 1 diabetes listed by TCRdb under 2018. Background on the whole study: No differences in mean age, gender distribution, total cell number or subset yield were found between patients and healthy donors. The study compared TCRB repertoires of sorted circulating CD4+ T cell subsets between recently diagnosed type 1 diabetes patients and matched healthy donors. Across all samples, around 99 million sorted cells were examined, and cell number per subset correlated strongly with RNA yield. Regulatory and stem cell-like memory subsets were isolated from only 8 patients and roughly eight healthy donors, whereas naive and central memory subsets came from all 30 or so donors. Paper-wide results and their limitations: Because cDNA was sequenced instead of genomic DNA, highly expressing activated cells could be over-represented, though the groups showed no difference in activation or CD3 levels. Type 1 diabetes patients showed a moderate but significant shortening of TCRB CDR3 length in all four CD4+ subsets. Patients with type 1 diabetes made fewer insertions and deleted more nucleotides at VDJ recombination sites, implying thymic rearrangement abnormalities. Shorter templates might be favored by PCR, yet because patient and control samples were amplified and corrected together, any such skew would affect both groups equally. Naive, central memory and regulatory TCRB repertoires appeared to be more alike among patients than among healthy donors. HLA sub-analyses involved small numbers of individuals, so any influence of HLA type on TCRB rearrangement remained unresolved.

All of the isolated RNA was reverse transcribed with the High Capacity cDNA Reverse Transcription Kit, so expressed TCRB transcripts were sequenced. Deep immunoSEQ sequencing was performed on naive, central memory and regulatory T cell samples, with an average of around 3.5 million total reads per sample. After sorted cells were lysed in RLT buffer, RNA was extracted with DNase-treated RNeasy Micro or Mini kits, with the choice depending on cell number. To prevent cross-contamination, each cell subset was processed individually, whereas patient and healthy donor samples were processed jointly. The immunoSEQ multiplex PCR was used to amplify TCRB sequences from cDNA, yielding 87-bp fragments that span the CDR3 region. Sequencing of the amplicons was done on the Illumina HiSeq platform. In the source study's methods: PCR bias was corrected computationally using synthetic template baselines, and reads within Hamming distance 2 were collapsed, with unmergeable singletons discarded. Reads were aligned to IMGT to assign V, D and J genes, CDR3 length, and insertions or deletions at six rearrangement sites. Within each subset, clonotype counts were normalized to sorted cell number, after which true diversity and Gini coefficients were computed with the tcR R package. Repertoire sharing was quantified using the overlap coefficient calculated on TCRB nucleotide sequences. TCRdb took this table from immuneACCESS and kept in-frame rearrangements with V and J called. Such tables lack part of the clones; where checked against another copy, unresolved V genes explain under half of the gap, and the rest is unexplained. D and trimming come from the DNA, and the V and J calls and clone size come from that table. The table for this sample lists approximately 170,000 clones; 6.5% to 8.5% of them were counted only once. The ten largest account for around 0.5% of the sample.

Each donor gave one peripheral blood draw, averaging about 120 mL, which was collected into heparinised tubes. A BD FACSAria II was used to sort naive, central memory, regulatory and stem cell-like memory CD4+ T cells with a panel that included CD45RO, CCR7, CD25, CD127, CD95 and CD27. A purity above 95% was achieved for all sorted populations. PBMCs were isolated immediately by Lymphoprep density gradient centrifugation and stained directly without culture. So that batch effects would be minimized, each experiment stained and sorted samples in pairs, pairing one healthy donor with one patient. CDR3 length: 14 amino acids, cysteine to phenylalanine. Of all the DNA, just the CDR3 is kept, 42 bases in frame from base 1. The V and J ends are trimmed by 2 bases and 2 bases, leaving 10 bases between them. According to the germline V gene, CDR1 reads SGHTA and CDR2 reads FQGNSA.

Sequences were obtained from central memory CD4+ T cells from blood. The sequence was collected from a young man with type 1 diabetes. The rearrangement joined TRBV7-2 to TRBJ2-7; TRBD1 is a weak D gene call, 6 bases matching. The DNA reads TGTGCCAGCAGCTTATCACAGGGACCCTACGAGCAGTACTTC. Protein translation: CASSLSQGPYEQYF.